The rows below give T cell receptor beta chains drawn from one sample of a study of identifying expanded T cells in peripheral blood. Data came from immunoSEQ multiplex PCR; TCRdb stores just in-frame clones and leaves some out. This table holds tens of thousands of clones, about four fifths found once. The sequenced material came from blood. The receptors were sampled from a person between 18 and 75 years old in good health. CDR3s include the opening cysteine and the closing phenylalanine or tryptophan. A D gene is named only where the DNA matches it firmly. Expanded clones are given a class, and other clones once, few, many or no size at all.

V gene	clone size	D gene	J gene	CDR3 DNA	CDR3 protein
TRBV28	once	-	TRBJ2-7	TGTGCCAGCAGTTTCCTTTCTCTAGGCAGGGCTAACTACGAGCAGTACTTC	CASSFLSLGRANYEQYF
TRBV19	-	TRBD2	TRBJ2-7	TGTGCCAGTAGTGTTGAGTCTAGCGGGAGTGGGCAGTACTTC	CASSVESSGSGQYF
TRBV7-2	-	TRBD1	TRBJ1-3	TGTGCCAGCAGCCCGGACAGGCCACTCTCTGGAAACACCATATATTTT	CASSPDRPLSGNTIYF
TRBV6-1	once	-	TRBJ1-1	TGTGCCAGCAGTGAAGGCCTATTTAACACTGAAGCTTTCTTT	CASSEGLFNTEAFF
TRBV15	-	-	TRBJ2-7	TGTGCCACCAGTCACCCGCGGGACTCCTCTTACGAGCAGTACTTC	CATSHPRDSSYEQYF
TRBV14	-	-	TRBJ2-7	TGTGCCAGCAGCCCTTTTGGACAGACGGACGAGCAGTACTTC	CASSPFGQTDEQYF
TRBV5-6	-	TRBD1	TRBJ2-2	TGTGCCAGCAGCTTGGTTGGACAGGGAGAATCCGGGGAGCTGTTTTTT	CASSLVGQGESGELFF
TRBV6-6	-	-	TRBJ2-4	TGTGCCAGCAGTTACTCAGGTCGGGGGATGGACTTC	CASSYSGRGMDF
TRBV7-9	-	TRBD2	TRBJ2-5	TGTGCCAGCAGCCCCCCACTAGCGGGCGTTCAAGAGACCCAGTACTTC	CASSPPLAGVQETQYF
TRBV5-4	few	-	TRBJ2-4	TGTGCCAGCAGCTTGAGTAGTCTAGAGCACGAATATTTAGCCAAAAACATTCAGTACTTC	CASSLSSLEHEYLAKNIQYF
TRBV29-1	-	-	TRBJ1-1	TGCAGCGTTGGGCAGTACTTATCTGAAGCTTTCTTT	CSVGQYLSEAFF
TRBV7-9	-	-	TRBJ2-1	TGTGCCAGCAGCTTATATCAGGGGCCCACCCCCGGGTATGAGCAGTTCTTC	CASSLYQGPTPGYEQFF
TRBV9	-	-	TRBJ1-1	TGTGCCAGCAGCGTAGACAGGGAGCATGGGGGGAACACTGAAGCTTTCTTT	CASSVDREHGGNTEAFF
TRBV9	-	-	TRBJ1-3	TGTGCCAGCAGCCCACGACTGGCCTCTGGAAACACCATATATTTT	CASSPRLASGNTIYF
TRBV4-1	-	-	TRBJ2-1	TGCGCCAGCAGCCAACCGTCTGAGCAAGAGCAGTTCTTC	CASSQPSEQEQFF
TRBV4-3	many	-	TRBJ1-2	TGCGCCAGCAGCCAAGATGAGGGACTCTATGGCTACACCTTC	CASSQDEGLYGYTF
TRBV13	-	-	TRBJ2-7	TGTGCCAGCAGCTTAGTACAAACCTACGAGCAGTACTTC	CASSLVQTYEQYF
TRBV28	few	-	TRBJ1-4	TGTGCCAGCAGCCCCGCCGGCCACGCAACTAATGAAAAACTGTTTTTT	CASSPAGHATNEKLFF
TRBV7-9	-	-	TRBJ1-2	TGTGCCAGCAGCTTAATTCCAGACCGTACTAACTATGGCTACACCTTC	CASSLIPDRTNYGYTF
TRBV7-2	-	TRBD1	TRBJ2-5	TGTGCCAGCAGCTTAGACGTCAGGGGGCTGAAGACCCAGTACTTC	CASSLDVRGLKTQYF
TRBV9	once	-	TRBJ2-2	TGTGCCAGCAGCGTAGGCCCGGAGGCTGGCACCGGGGAGCTGTTTTTT	CASSVGPEAGTGELFF
TRBV18	-	-	TRBJ1-5	TGTGCCAGCTCACCCGACAGAAATCAGCCCCAGCATTTT	CASSPDRNQPQHF
TRBV7-8	-	TRBD1	TRBJ2-1	TGTGCCAGCAGCCCCCGGGACAGGGCCCTCAGCTCCTACAATGAGCAGTTCTTC	CASSPRDRALSSYNEQFF
TRBV9	-	TRBD1	TRBJ1-4	TGTGCCAGCAGCGTAGGGGCAGGGGGCTATGAAAAACTGTTTTTT	CASSVGAGGYEKLFF
TRBV4-1	-	-	TRBJ2-5	TGCGCCAGCAGCCAAGCAACTAGCTCCCAAGAGACCCAGTACTTC	CASSQATSSQETQYF
TRBV12-5	-	-	TRBJ1-5	TGTGCTAGTGGTCCACAGGGAAAGGGTGATCAGCCCCAGCATTTT	CASGPQGKGDQPQHF
TRBV6-5	-	-	TRBJ2-3	TGTGCCAGCAGTTACTCGAATCCGGAACTAGGTGATACGCAGTATTTT	CASSYSNPELGDTQYF
TRBV9	-	TRBD1	TRBJ2-1	TGTGCCAGCAGCGTAACAGGGGGCCCCTACAATGAGCAGTTCTTC	CASSVTGGPYNEQFF
TRBV19	-	-	TRBJ2-5	TGTGCCAGTAGCGACGGGGGCGGGGCCAGCCAAGAGACCCAGTACTTC	CASSDGGGASQETQYF
TRBV28	-	TRBD1	TRBJ1-4	TGTGCCAGCAGTTTAGTAGTAGGGGGCGATTCTCCCTTACGAGAAAAACTGTTTTTT	CASSLVVGGDSPLREKLFF
TRBV7-9	-	-	TRBJ1-1	TGTGCCAGCAGCTTAGCGCTGGGAGGGACTGAAGCTTTCTTT	CASSLALGGTEAFF
TRBV18	few	TRBD1	TRBJ1-2	TGTGCCAGCTCACCGAACCCTACAGGGGCCTATGGCTACACCTTC	CASSPNPTGAYGYTF
TRBV7-3	-	TRBD1	TRBJ1-2	TGTGCCAGCAGCTCATCCTCCGGGACAGATGGCTACACCTTC	CASSSSSGTDGYTF
TRBV29-1	once	-	TRBJ2-1	TGCAGCGTTGAATTTAGGGACCGGGCCAGGCCAGGGTCTGAGCAGTTCTTC	CSVEFRDRARPGSEQFF
TRBV6-1	-	-	TRBJ2-7	TGTGCCAGCAGTGAAGATAAGGGGGGTGGCTACGAGCAGTACTTC	CASSEDKGGGYEQYF
TRBV28	-	TRBD1	TRBJ2-5	TGTGCCAGCAGCTCCGACAGGGGGTACCAAGAGACCCAGTACTTC	CASSSDRGYQETQYF
TRBV7-9	-	TRBD1	TRBJ2-1	TGTGCCAGCAGCCCTCGGACAGGCCTAAATTACAATGAGCAGTTCTTC	CASSPRTGLNYNEQFF
TRBV19	-	-	TRBJ2-5	TGTGCCAGTAGTATAGTGGGGGGCACGGGGACCCAGTACTTC	CASSIVGGTGTQYF
TRBV14	-	-	TRBJ2-1	TGTGCCAGCCAGCCGGGACCCGGCAATGAGCAGTTCTTC	CASQPGPGNEQFF
TRBV5-4	-	TRBD1	TRBJ1-1	TGTGCCAGCAGCTTGGGACAGGGTTTTGCGAACACTGAAGCTTTCTTT	CASSLGQGFANTEAFF
TRBV6-5	-	-	TRBJ1-1	TGTGCCAGCAGTTACTCGGTGGGGACTGAAGCTTTCTTT	CASSYSVGTEAFF
TRBV4-3	-	-	TRBJ1-5	TGCGCCAGCAGCCAAGATACCCAGGGCAATCAGCCCCAGCATTTT	CASSQDTQGNQPQHF
TRBV7-6	-	TRBD2	TRBJ2-7	TGTGCCAGCAGCTCCAATAAGGAGGGGACTAGCGTCTCCTACGAGCAGTACTTC	CASSSNKEGTSVSYEQYF
TRBV7-2	few	-	TRBJ2-7	TGTGCCAGCAGCTTAGGGGCAGGGCGCGACGAGCAGTACTTC	CASSLGAGRDEQYF
TRBV10-3	-	-	TRBJ1-1	TGTGCCATCAGTGATGAACCCCTGAACACTGAAGCTTTCTTT	CAISDEPLNTEAFF
TRBV7-6	-	-	TRBJ1-3	TGTGCCAGCAGCTTGGGCAGAATTGGAAACACCATATATTTT	CASSLGRIGNTIYF
TRBV6-6	-	-	TRBJ2-1	TGTGCCAGCAGTTACTCGGCCGGTTACAATGAGCAGTTCTTC	CASSYSAGYNEQFF
TRBV7-2	-	-	TRBJ2-5	TGTGCCAGCAGCTTAGTGGTCCGAGAGGGGGAGACCCAGTACTTC	CASSLVVREGETQYF
TRBV13	-	-	TRBJ1-1	TGTGCCAGCAGCTTAGGACAGACCATGAACACTGAAGCTTTCTTT	CASSLGQTMNTEAFF